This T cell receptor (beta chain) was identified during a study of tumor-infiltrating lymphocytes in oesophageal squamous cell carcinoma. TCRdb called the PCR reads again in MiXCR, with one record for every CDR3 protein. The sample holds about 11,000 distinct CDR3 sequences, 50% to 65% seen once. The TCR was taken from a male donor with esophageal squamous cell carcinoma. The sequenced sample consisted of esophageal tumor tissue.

CDR3 loop: CASTTRGSSYNEQFF. In nucleotides, the CDR3 is TGTGCCAGCACCACCAGGGGGAGCTCCTACAATGAGCAGTTCTTC. The rearrangement joins TRBV6-1 to TRBJ2-1; 7 bases map to TRBD1. V gave up 7 bases and J gave up 0 bases; unmatched junction bases: 6. Per germline, CDR1 MNHNS and CDR2 SASEGT. The CDR3 has 15 residues.